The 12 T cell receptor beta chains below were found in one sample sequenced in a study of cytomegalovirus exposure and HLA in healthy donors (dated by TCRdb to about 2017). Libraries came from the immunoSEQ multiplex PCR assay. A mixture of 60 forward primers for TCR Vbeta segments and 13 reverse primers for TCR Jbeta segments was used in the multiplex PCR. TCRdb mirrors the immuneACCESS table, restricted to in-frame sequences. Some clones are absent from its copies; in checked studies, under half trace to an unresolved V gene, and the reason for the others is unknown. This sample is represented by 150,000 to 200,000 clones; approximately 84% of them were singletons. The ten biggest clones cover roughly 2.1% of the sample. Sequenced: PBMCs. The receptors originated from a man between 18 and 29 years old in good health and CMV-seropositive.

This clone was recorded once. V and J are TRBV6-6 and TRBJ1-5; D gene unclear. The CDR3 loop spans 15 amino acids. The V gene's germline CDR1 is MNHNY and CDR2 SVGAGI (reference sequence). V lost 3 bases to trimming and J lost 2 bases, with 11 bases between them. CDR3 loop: CASSYEGSGNQPQHF. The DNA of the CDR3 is TGTGCCAGCAGTTATGAGGGTTCGGGCAATCAGCCCCAGCATTTT.

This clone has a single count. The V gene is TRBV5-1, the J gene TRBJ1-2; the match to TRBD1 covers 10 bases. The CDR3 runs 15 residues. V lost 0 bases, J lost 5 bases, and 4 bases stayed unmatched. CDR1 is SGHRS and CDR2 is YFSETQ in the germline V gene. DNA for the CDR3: TGCGCCAGCAGCTTGGGGGGACAGGGGTCGTATGGCTACACCTTC. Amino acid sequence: CASSLGGQGSYGYTF.

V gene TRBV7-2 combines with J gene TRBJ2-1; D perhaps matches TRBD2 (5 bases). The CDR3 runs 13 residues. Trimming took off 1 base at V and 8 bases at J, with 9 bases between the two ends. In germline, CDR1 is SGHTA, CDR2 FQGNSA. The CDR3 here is CASSLGAGDEQFF. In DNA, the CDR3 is TGTGCCAGCAGCTTAGGGGCGGGTGATGAGCAGTTCTTC.

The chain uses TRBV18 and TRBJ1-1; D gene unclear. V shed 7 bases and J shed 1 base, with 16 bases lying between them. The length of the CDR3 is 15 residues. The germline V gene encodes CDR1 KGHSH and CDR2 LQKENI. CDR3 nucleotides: TGTGCCAGCTTGAAGGCGGACTTGACGAACACTGAAGCTTTCTTT. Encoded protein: CASLKADLTNTEAFF.

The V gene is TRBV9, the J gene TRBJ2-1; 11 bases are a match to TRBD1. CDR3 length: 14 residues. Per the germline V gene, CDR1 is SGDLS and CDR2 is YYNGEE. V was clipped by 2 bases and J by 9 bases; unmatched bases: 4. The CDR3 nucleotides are TGTGCCAGCAGCGTCCGGACAGGGGGCCTTGAGCAGTTCTTC. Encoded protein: CASSVRTGGLEQFF. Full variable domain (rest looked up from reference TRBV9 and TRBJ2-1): DSGVTQTPKHLITATGQRVTLRCSPRSGDLSVYWYQQSLDQGLQFLIQYYNGEERAKGNILERFSAQQFPDLHSELNLSSLELGDSALYFCASSVRTGGLEQFFGPGTRLTVL.

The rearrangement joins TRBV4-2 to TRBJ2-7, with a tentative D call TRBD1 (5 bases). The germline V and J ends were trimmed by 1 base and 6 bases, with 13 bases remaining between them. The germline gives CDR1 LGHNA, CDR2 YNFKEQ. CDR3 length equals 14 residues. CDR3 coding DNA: TGTGCCAGCAGCCAAGTAGGGGAAGGGGTCGAGCAGTACTTC. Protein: CASSQVGEGVEQYF.

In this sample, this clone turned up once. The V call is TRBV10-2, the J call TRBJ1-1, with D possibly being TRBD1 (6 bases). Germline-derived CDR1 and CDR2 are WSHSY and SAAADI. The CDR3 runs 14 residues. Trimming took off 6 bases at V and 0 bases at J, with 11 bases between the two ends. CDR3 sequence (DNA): TGCGCCAGCAGGGAGGGGGACATGAACACTGAAGCTTTCTTT. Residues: CASREGDMNTEAFF.

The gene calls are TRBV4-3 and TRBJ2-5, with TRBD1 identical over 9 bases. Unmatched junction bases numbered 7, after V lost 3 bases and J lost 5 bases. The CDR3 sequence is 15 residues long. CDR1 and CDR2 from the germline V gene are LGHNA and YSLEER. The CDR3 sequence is CASSHRTGAGETQYF. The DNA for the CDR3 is TGCGCCAGCAGCCACCGGACAGGGGCGGGGGAGACCCAGTACTTC.

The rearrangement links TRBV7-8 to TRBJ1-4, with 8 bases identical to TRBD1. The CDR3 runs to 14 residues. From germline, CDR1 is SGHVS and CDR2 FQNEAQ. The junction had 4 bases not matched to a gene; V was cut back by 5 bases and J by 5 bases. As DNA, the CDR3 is TGTGCCAGCAGCCCATGGACAGGGAATGAAAAACTGTTTTTT. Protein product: CASSPWTGNEKLFF. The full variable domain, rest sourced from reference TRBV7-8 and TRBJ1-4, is GAGVSQSPRYKVAKRGQDVALRCDPISGHVSLFWYQQALGQGPEFLTYFQNEAQLDKSGLPSDRFFAERPEGSVSTLKIQRTQQEDSAVYLCASSPWTGNEKLFFGSGTQLSVL.

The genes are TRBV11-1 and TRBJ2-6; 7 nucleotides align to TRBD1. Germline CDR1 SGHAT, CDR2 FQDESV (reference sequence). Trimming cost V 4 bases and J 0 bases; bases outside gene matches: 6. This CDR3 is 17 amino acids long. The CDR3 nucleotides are TGTGCCAGCAGCTCCGGGGACAGCACCTCTGGGGCCAACGTCCTGACTTTC. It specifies CASSSGDSTSGANVLTF. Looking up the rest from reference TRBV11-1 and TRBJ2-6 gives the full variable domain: EAEVAQSPRYKITEKSQAVAFWCDPISGHATLYWYRQILGQGPELLVQFQDESVVDDSQLPKDRFSAERLKGVDSTLKIQPAELGDSAMYLCASSSGDSTSGANVLTFGAGSRLTVL.

The DNA of the CDR3 is TGTGCCAGCAGTGTGGGACAGTATAATTCACCCCTCCACTTT. The encoded protein is CASSVGQYNSPLHF. The V gene is TRBV25-1, the J gene TRBJ1-6; 7 bases are shared with TRBD1. CDR1 and CDR2 from the germline V gene are MGHDK and SYGVNS. This CDR3 spans 14 amino acids. V lost 4 bases and J lost 4; bases outside the gene matches: 1. Drawing the rest from reference TRBV25-1 and TRBJ1-6, the complete variable domain is EADIYQTPRYLVIGTGKKITLECSQTMGHDKMYWYQQDPGMELHLIHYSYGVNSTEKGDLSSESTVSRIRTEHFPLTLESARPSHTSQYLCASSVGQYNSPLHFGNGTRLTVT.

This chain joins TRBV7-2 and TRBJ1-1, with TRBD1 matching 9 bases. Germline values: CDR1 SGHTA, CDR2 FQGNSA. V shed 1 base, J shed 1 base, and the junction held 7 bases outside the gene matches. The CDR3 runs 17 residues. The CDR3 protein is CASSLVQQGAQNTEAFF. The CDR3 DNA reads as TGTGCCAGCAGCTTAGTTCAACAGGGGGCCCAGAACACTGAAGCTTTCTTT.